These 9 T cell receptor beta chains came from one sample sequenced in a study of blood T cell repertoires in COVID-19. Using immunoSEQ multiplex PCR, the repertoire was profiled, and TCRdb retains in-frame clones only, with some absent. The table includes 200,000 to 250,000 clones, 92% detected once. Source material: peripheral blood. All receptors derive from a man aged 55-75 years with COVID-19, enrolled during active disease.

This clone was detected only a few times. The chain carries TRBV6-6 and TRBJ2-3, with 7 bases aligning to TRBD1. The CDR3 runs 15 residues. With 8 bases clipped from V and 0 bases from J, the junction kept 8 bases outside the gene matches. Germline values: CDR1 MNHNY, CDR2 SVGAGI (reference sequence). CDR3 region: CASWDTGVSTDTQYF. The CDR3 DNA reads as TGTGCCAGCTGGGATACAGGGGTGAGCACAGATACGCAGTATTTT.

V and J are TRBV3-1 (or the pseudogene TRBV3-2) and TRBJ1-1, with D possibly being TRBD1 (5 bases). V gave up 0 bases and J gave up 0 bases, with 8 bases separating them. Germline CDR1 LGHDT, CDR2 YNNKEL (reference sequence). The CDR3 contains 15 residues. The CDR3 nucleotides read TGTGCCAGCAGCCAAGATCCAGGGATGAACACTGAAGCTTTCTTT. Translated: CASSQDPGMNTEAFF.

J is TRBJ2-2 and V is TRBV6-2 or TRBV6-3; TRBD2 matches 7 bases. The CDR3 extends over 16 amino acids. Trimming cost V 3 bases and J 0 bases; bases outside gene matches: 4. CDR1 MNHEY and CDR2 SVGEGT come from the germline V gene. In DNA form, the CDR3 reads TGTGCCAGCAGTTATTATGGACTAGCGAACACCGGGGAGCTGTTTTTT. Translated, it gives CASSYYGLANTGELFF.

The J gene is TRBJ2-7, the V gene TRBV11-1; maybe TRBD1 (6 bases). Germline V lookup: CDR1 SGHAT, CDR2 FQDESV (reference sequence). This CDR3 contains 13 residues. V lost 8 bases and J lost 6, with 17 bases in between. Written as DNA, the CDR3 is TGTGCCAGCGGAAGGGGGTCTAAAGGCGAGCAGTACTTC. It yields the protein CASGRGSKGEQYF.

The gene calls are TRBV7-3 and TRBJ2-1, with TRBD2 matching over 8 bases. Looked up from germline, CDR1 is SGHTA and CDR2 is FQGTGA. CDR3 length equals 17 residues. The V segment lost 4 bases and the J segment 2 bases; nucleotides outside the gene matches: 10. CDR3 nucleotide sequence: TGTGCCAGCAGCTCTCTGTTATTAGCGGGGCCCTACAATGAGCAGTTCTTC. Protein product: CASSSLLLAGPYNEQFF.

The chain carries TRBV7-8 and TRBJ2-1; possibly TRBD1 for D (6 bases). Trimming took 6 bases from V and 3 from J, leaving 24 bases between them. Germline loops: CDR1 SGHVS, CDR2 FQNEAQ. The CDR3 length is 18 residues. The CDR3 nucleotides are TGTGCCAGCAGTTATCCTAGCAGGGGCGCGCCTTACTACAATGAGCAGTTCTTC. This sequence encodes CASSYPSRGAPYYNEQFF.

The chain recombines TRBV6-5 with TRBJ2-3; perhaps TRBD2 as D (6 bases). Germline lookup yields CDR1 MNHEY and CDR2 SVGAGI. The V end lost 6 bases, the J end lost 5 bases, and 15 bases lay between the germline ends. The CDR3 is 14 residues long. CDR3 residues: CASRISREEDTQYF. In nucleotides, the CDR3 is TGTGCCAGCAGAATCTCCAGGGAGGAAGATACGCAGTATTTT.

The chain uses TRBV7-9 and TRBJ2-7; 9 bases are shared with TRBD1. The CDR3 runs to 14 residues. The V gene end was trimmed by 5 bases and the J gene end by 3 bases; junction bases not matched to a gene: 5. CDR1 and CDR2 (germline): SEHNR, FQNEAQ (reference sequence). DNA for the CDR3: TGTGCCAGCAGCGCGGGACAGGGTAGCTACGAGCAGTACTTC. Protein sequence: CASSAGQGSYEQYF.

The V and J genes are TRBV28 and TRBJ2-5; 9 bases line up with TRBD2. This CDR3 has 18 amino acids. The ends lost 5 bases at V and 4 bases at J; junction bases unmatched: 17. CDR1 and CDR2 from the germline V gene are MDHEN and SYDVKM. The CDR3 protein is CASSDHRASGISRETQYF. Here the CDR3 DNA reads TGTGCCAGCAGTGACCACAGGGCTAGCGGGATATCTCGAGAGACCCAGTACTTC.